The rows below give T cell receptor beta chains drawn from one sample of a study of vaccination and CD4 T cells after COVID-19. TCRdb redid the calling of the PCR reads with MiXCR, one entry per CDR3 protein. The sample lists about 10,000 distinct CDR3 sequences; 30% to 40% were seen once. For these receptors, no antigen is known. Sequenced input: CD4+ T cells from blood, cultured in vitro. The receptor source for this set is a human donor in good health. Both conserved end residues are part of each CDR3. Fields, in order: clone size, D gene, J gene, V gene, CDR3 protein, CDR3 DNA. D genes are given only for firm matches. A row's size may be missing; if present it is once, few, many or a size class.

>few|TRBD2|TRBJ2-1|TRBV6-1
CASSPELAGVSYNEQFF
TGTGCCAGCAGCCCCGAACTAGCGGGGGTTTCCTACAATGAGCAGTTCTTC
>.|.|TRBJ1-6|TRBV21-1
CASSRRPGRRTYNSPLHF
TGTGCCAGCAGCAGGCGACCGGGGAGGCGTACCTATAATTCACCCCTCCACTTT
>few|TRBD2|TRBJ2-5|TRBV12-3/TRBV12-4
CASSLWLAGDQETQYF
TGTGCCAGCAGTTTATGGTTAGCGGGAGACCAAGAGACCCAGTACTTC
>.|TRBD1|TRBJ1-5|TRBV7-2
CASSPTGGNQPQHF
TGTGCCAGCAGCCCGACAGGGGGCAATCAGCCCCAGCATTTT
>few|TRBD2|TRBJ2-5|TRBV7-2
CASSTTRLAGETQYF
TGTGCCAGCAGCACAACCAGACTAGCGGGAGAGACCCAGTACTTC
>.|TRBD1|TRBJ1-2|TRBV20-1
CSARKDRGRFYGYTF
TGCAGTGCTAGAAAAGACAGGGGGCGATTCTATGGCTACACCTTC
>few|.|TRBJ2-2|TRBV11-3
CASSSPPGHQPNTGELFF
TGTGCCAGCAGCTCCCCCCCGGGACACCAACCAAACACCGGGGAGCTGTTTTTT
>.|.|TRBJ1-2|TRBV20-1
CSASRQVNRF
TGCAGTGCTAGTCGCCAGGTAAATCGCTTC
>few|.|TRBJ1-1|TRBV29-1
CSVEGGAGYTEAFF
TGCAGCGTTGAAGGCGGGGCAGGGTACACTGAAGCTTTCTTT
>few|.|TRBJ1-1|TRBV19
CASSSPGVEDGGTEAFF
TGTGCCAGTAGTTCCCCTGGGGTGGAGGATGGGGGCACTGAAGCTTTCTTT
>.|TRBD1|TRBJ1-6|TRBV19
CASSTGTGNSPLHF
TGTGCCAGTAGTACGGGGACAGGTAATTCACCCCTCCACTTT
>.|.|TRBJ2-1|TRBV5-4
CASSLVAGKQFF
TGTGCCAGCAGCTTGGTGGCGGGAAAGCAGTTCTTC
>.|.|TRBJ2-5|TRBV7-8
CASSSPRGTQYF
TGTGCCAGCAGCTCCCCCCGGGGGACCCAGTACTTC
>.|.|TRBJ1-2|TRBV28
CASSPTSGTPGDGYTF
TGTGCCAGCAGTCCTACTTCGGGAACCCCAGGGGATGGCTACACCTTC
>.|.|TRBJ1-5|TRBV6-1
CAGSENFVQPQHF
TGTGCCGGCAGTGAAAACTTCGTTCAGCCCCAGCATTTT
>.|TRBD1|TRBJ1-4|TRBV7-2
CASSQRTGRNEKLFF
TGTGCCAGCAGCCAACGGACAGGGCGTAATGAAAAACTGTTTTTT
>few|.|TRBJ2-2|TRBV20-1
CSARGETLFGSNTGELFF
TGCAGTGCTAGGGGCGAGACCCTGTTTGGGTCGAACACCGGGGAGCTGTTTTTT
>.|.|TRBJ1-2|TRBV12-3/TRBV12-4
CASSRRTASYGYTF
TGTGCCAGCAGCCGCCGGACGGCTAGCTATGGCTACACCTTC
>.|TRBD1|TRBJ2-7|TRBV6-1
CASSPTRTGMPIEQYF
TGTGCCAGCAGCCCCACAAGGACAGGGATGCCTATCGAGCAGTACTTC
>.|TRBD2|TRBJ2-5|TRBV6-1
CASSDRGEGETQYF
TGTGCCAGCAGTGATCGGGGGGAGGGAGAGACCCAGTACTTC
>few|TRBD1|TRBJ1-1|TRBV20-1
CSAQPTGGGTEAFF
TGCAGTGCCCAACCTACAGGGGGCGGCACTGAAGCTTTCTTT
>.|TRBD2|TRBJ2-5|TRBV27
CASSLAGELETQYF
TGTGCCAGCAGCCTAGCGGGAGAGTTGGAGACCCAGTACTTC
>few|.|TRBJ2-7|TRBV10-1
CASSGLVGGGEQYF
TGCGCCAGCAGTGGGTTGGTTGGAGGAGGCGAGCAGTACTTC
>.|.|TRBJ1-1|TRBV7-2
CASSPIVVLNTEAFF
TGTGCCAGCAGCCCCATCGTGGTCTTAAACACTGAAGCTTTCTTT
>.|TRBD1|TRBJ1-2|TRBV6-4
CARNRGPHGYTF
TGTGCCAGGAACAGGGGGCCGCATGGCTACACCTTC
>.|TRBD1|TRBJ1-1|TRBV25-1
CASSEEGAYTEAFF
TGTGCCAGCAGTGAAGAGGGGGCGTACACTGAAGCTTTCTTT
>.|.|TRBJ1-5|TRBV7-8
CASSLAGGSQPQHF
TGTGCCAGCAGCTTAGCAGGAGGGTCCCAGCCCCAGCATTTT
>.|.|TRBJ1-2|TRBV5-5
CASSLAPAVYGYTF
TGTGCCAGCAGCTTGGCCCCGGCGGTCTATGGCTACACCTTC
>few|.|TRBJ2-1|TRBV9
CASSAHPQVSGNEQFF
TGTGCCAGCAGCGCTCACCCACAGGTCTCTGGCAATGAGCAGTTCTTC
>once|TRBD1|TRBJ2-7|TRBV27
CASSLVGQGLYEQYF
TGTGCCAGCAGTTTGGTTGGACAGGGTCTATACGAGCAGTACTTC
>.|.|TRBJ2-7|TRBV6-1
CASSEERGLSYEQYF
TGTGCCAGCAGTGAAGAACGGGGGCTTTCCTACGAGCAGTACTTC
>.|.|TRBJ2-5|TRBV29-1
CSVEVGGAKTQYF
TGCAGCGTTGAAGTGGGGGGCGCGAAGACCCAGTACTTC
>.|TRBD2|TRBJ2-3|TRBV6-1
CASRLAGNTDTQYF
TGTGCCAGCAGACTAGCGGGTAACACAGATACGCAGTATTTT
>.|TRBD2|TRBJ2-2|TRBV19
CASSNPGLAGTGELFF
TGTGCCAGTAGCAACCCGGGACTAGCGGGCACCGGGGAGCTGTTTTTT
>.|TRBD1|TRBJ1-1|TRBV5-5
CASSLTDRVLAFF
TGTGCCAGCAGCTTAACGGACAGGGTCCTAGCTTTCTTT
>.|TRBD2|TRBJ2-7|TRBV10-2
CASSDPIGLAGGSYEQYF
TGCGCCAGCAGTGATCCGATCGGACTAGCGGGAGGCAGCTACGAGCAGTACTTC
>.|TRBD2|TRBJ2-1|TRBV11-2
CASRPLADPNNEQFF
TGTGCCAGCAGGCCACTAGCGGACCCGAACAATGAGCAGTTCTTC
>few|.|TRBJ2-2|TRBV20-1
CSATGEGTGELFF
TGCAGTGCTACAGGAGAGGGCACCGGGGAGCTGTTTTTT
>.|.|TRBJ2-5|TRBV12-3/TRBV12-4
CASSLRRGETQYF
TGTGCCAGCAGTTTGCGCAGGGGTGAGACCCAGTACTTC
>.|TRBD1|TRBJ1-2|TRBV28
CASSTTRQGFSGYTF
TGTGCCAGCAGTACCACCCGACAGGGTTTCAGTGGCTACACCTTC
>.|TRBD1|TRBJ2-3|TRBV18
CASTDRVGDTQYF
TGTGCCAGCACCGACAGGGTTGGAGATACGCAGTATTTT
>.|.|TRBJ2-2|TRBV6-5
CASSTRTGRPGELFF
TGTGCCAGCAGTACTCGGACGGGGAGGCCCGGGGAGCTGTTTTTT
>.|.|TRBJ1-1|TRBV10-3
CAISEGGRVNTEAFF
TGTGCCATCAGTGAGGGGGGACGGGTGAACACTGAAGCTTTCTTT
>.|.|TRBJ1-4|TRBV2
CASSVWFGNEKLFF
TGTGCCAGCAGTGTATGGTTTGGGAATGAAAAACTGTTTTTT
>.|TRBD1|TRBJ2-4|TRBV6-1
CASTGTGLVGNIQYF
TGTGCCAGCACCGGGACAGGACTCGTAGGGAACATTCAGTACTTC
>.|.|TRBJ2-2|TRBV24-1
CATSRSGELFF
TGTGCCACCAGTCGATCTGGGGAGCTGTTTTTT
>.|.|TRBJ1-5|TRBV6-5
CASSSLTAGNQPQHF
TGTGCCAGCAGTTCGCTCACGGCAGGCAATCAGCCCCAGCATTTT
>few|TRBD1|TRBJ1-1|TRBV6-5
CASSYLQTGSTEAFF
TGTGCCAGCAGTTACCTCCAGACAGGGAGCACTGAAGCTTTCTTT
>few|TRBD1|TRBJ1-6|TRBV6-2/TRBV6-3
CASSWDRGWNSPLHF
TGTGCCAGCAGTTGGGACAGGGGGTGGAATTCACCCCTCCACTTT
>.|TRBD1|TRBJ1-5|TRBV30
CAWRFPGTGHQPQHF
TGTGCCTGGAGATTCCCCGGGACAGGGCATCAGCCCCAGCATTTT
>.|TRBD1|TRBJ2-2|TRBV24-1
CATGDRGGTGELFF
TGTGCCACCGGTGACAGGGGAGGAACCGGGGAGCTGTTTTTT
>few|.|TRBJ1-2|TRBV20-1
CSATWTANYGYTF
TGCAGTGCTACTTGGACGGCAAACTATGGCTACACCTTC
>few|.|TRBJ1-1|TRBV4-3
CASSQVAGVGEAFF
TGCGCCAGCAGCCAAGTTGCAGGTGTGGGTGAAGCTTTCTTT
>.|.|TRBJ1-1|TRBV28
CASSFTAEAFF
TGTGCCAGCAGTTTTACAGCCGAAGCTTTCTTT
>.|TRBD1|TRBJ2-1|TRBV19
CASSSFRDRGSDEQFF
TGTGCCAGTAGTTCGTTCCGGGACAGGGGAAGCGATGAGCAGTTCTTC
>.|TRBD2|TRBJ2-2|TRBV4-2
CASSQVSLALNTGELFF
TGTGCCAGCAGCCAAGTATCACTAGCGTTGAACACCGGGGAGCTGTTTTTT
>.|.|TRBJ2-7|TRBV30
CAWSGGPLTF
TGTGCCTGGAGTGGGGGGCCCCTAACGTTC
>few|.|TRBJ1-5|TRBV6-2/TRBV6-3
CASRSLGVGNQPQHF
TGTGCCAGCAGGAGCCTCGGGGTTGGCAATCAGCCCCAGCATTTT
>.|.|TRBJ2-7|TRBV29-1
CSVGAGVTYEQYF
TGCAGCGTTGGGGCGGGCGTAACCTACGAGCAGTACTTC
>few|TRBD1|TRBJ2-5|TRBV6-2/TRBV6-3
CASGARQGTVETQYF
TGTGCCAGCGGTGCCAGACAGGGAACGGTTGAGACCCAGTACTTC